This TCR beta chain is from a study of response to subunit inactivated influenza vaccine. General study findings and limits: It was the authors' suggestion that each seasonal influenza vaccination recruits few new T cells.

One entry per CDR3 protein, called by TCRdb with MiXCR from the RT-PCR reads. The sample lists hundreds of thousands of distinct CDR3 sequences, around 8% occurring once. After removal of 6 bases from V and 5 bases from J, the junction contained 9 bases not matched to a gene. The CDR3 is made up of 13 amino acids. Looked up from germline, CDR1 is DFQATT and CDR2 is SNEGSKA (reference sequence). This clonotype was counted many times. Its cognate antigen is unknown. This specimen consisted of PBMCs from blood, obtained less than 25 months after vaccination. The clonotype was recovered from a man aged 45 to 70 who received an inactivated influenza vaccine. The chain links TRBV20-1 to TRBJ2-7; 8 bases line up with TRBD1. DNA of the CDR3: TGCAGTGCCGTAAGACAGGGGTCCCACGAGCAGTACTTC. Amino acids: CSAVRQGSHEQYF.